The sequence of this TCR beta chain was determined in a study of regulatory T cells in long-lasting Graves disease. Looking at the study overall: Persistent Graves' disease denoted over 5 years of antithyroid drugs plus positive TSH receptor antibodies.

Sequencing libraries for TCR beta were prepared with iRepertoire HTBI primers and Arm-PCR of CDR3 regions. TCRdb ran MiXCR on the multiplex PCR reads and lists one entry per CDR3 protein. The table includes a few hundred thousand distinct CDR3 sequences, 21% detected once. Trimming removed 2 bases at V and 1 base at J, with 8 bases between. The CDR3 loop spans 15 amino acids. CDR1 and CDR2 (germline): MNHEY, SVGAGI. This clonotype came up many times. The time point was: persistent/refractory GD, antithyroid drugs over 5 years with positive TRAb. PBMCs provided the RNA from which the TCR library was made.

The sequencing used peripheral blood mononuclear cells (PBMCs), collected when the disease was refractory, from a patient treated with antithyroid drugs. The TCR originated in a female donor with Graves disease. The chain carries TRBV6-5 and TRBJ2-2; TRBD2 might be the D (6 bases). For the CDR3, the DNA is TGTGCCAGCAGTTACAGGCGGGAGAACACCGGGGAGCTGTTTTTT. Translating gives CASSYRRENTGELFF.